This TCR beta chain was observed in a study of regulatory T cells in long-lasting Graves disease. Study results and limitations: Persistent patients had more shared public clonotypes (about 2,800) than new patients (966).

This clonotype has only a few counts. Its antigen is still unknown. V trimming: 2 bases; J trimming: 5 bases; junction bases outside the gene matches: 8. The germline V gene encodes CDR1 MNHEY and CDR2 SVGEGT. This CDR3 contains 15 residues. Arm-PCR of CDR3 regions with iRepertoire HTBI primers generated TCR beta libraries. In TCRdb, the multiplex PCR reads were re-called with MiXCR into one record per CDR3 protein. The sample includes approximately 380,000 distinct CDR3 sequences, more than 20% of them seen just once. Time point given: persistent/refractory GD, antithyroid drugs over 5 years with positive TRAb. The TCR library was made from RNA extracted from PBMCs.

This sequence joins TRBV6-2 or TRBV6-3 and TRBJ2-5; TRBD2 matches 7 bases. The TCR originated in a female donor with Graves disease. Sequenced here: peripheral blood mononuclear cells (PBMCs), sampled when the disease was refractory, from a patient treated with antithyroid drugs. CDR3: CASSYGEGTLETQYF. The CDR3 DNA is TGTGCCAGCAGTTACGGGGAGGGGACGTTGGAGACCCAGTACTTC.